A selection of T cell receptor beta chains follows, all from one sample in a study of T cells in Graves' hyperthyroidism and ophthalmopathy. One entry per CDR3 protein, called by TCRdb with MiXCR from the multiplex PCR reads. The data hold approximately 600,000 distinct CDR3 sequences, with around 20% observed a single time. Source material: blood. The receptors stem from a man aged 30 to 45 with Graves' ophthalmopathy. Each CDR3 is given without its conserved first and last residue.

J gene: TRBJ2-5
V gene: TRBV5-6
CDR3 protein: ASSLGGKEETQY

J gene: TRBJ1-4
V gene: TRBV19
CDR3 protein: ASSDGTANEKLF

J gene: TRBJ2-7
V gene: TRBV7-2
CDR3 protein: ASSLASAVQGNEQY

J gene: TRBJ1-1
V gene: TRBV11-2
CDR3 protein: ASSLTGGTEAF

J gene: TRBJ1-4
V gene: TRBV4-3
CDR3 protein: ASSYPPAGQGIGTNEKLF

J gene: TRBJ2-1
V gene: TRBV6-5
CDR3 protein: ASSYGDGDYNEQF

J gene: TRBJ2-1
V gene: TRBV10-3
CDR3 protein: AISESGTQNNEQF

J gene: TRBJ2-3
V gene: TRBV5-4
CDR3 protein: ASSRTGSSSTDTQY

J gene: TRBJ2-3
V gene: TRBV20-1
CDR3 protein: SAAGGLALDTQY

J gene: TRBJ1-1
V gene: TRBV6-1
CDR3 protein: ASRDATVNTEAF

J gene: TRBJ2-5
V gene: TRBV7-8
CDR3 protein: ASSLGFEETQY

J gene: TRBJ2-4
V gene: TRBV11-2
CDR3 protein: ASSLVRGKQNIQY

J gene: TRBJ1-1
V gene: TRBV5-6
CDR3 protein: ASSRGTGAFGAF

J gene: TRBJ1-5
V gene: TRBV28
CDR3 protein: ASSDYRGLSQPQH

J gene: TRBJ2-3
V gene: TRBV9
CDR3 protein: ASSTTSGTLTDTQY

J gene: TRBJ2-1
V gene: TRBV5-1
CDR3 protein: ASSGRTSGSINEQF

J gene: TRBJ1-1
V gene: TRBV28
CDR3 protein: ASSPKYATGGANTEAF

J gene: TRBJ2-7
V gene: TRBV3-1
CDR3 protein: ASSLGIGLPYEQY

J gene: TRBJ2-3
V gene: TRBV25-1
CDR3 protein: ASSGIGWNIADTQY

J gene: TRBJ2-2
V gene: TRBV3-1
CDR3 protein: ASSRKRGTSGRTGELF

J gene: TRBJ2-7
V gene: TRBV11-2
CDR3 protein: ASSPRLAGGHEQY

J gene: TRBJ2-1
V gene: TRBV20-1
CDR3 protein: SATRGAGTIGNEQF

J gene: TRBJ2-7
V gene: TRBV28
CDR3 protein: ASSPYDGSSYEQY

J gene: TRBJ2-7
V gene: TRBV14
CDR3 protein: ASSQGDFPYEQY

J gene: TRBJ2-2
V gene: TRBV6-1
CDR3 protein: ASSPLTGTGELF

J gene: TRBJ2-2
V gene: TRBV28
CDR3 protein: ASVRTSATGELF

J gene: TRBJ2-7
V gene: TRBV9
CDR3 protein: ASSVAPSYEQY

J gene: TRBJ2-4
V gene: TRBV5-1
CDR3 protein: ASSWTEQLAKNIQY

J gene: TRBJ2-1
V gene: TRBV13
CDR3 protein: ASSSRSSNEQF

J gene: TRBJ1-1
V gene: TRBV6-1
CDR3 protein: ASSESPLGTEAF

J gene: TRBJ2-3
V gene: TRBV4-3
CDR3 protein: ASSQEVLAGDADTQY

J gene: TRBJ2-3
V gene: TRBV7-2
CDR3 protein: ASSAQGRRTDTQY

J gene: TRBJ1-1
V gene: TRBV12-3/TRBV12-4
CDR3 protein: ASSSWTGEAF